Described below is a single T cell receptor (beta chain) sequence and its context. Other DNA sequences in the same sample also yield this CDR3. V lost 5 bases, J lost 3 bases, and 8 bases lay in between. The length of the CDR3 is 12 residues. Germline CDR1 reads MDHEN; CDR2 reads SYDVKM. All participating donors were Caucasian adults from Nashville, Tennessee. This entry belongs to a study of shared clonotypes between healthy human individuals. Profiling relied on immunoSEQ multiplex PCR, and the TCRdb table lists in-frame clones only, not all of them. The repertoire holds some 1,400,000 clones, with roughly 97% as singletons.

This TCR was sampled from a man aged 30 to 45 in good health. The V gene is TRBV28, the J gene TRBJ2-7; D is ambiguous. The sample was naive CD4+ T cells sorted from blood. As to subset: CD45RA+ positively selected. CDR3 loop: CASSAPGYEQYF. Here the CDR3 DNA reads TGTGCCAGCAGTGCTCCCGGCTACGAGCAGTACTTC.